These 26 T cell receptor beta chains share one sample of origin, sequenced in a study of blood T cell repertoires in COVID-19. Assay used: immunoSEQ multiplex PCR; TCRdb lists only in-frame clones, some missing. The data show nearly 110,000 clones, roughly 88% seen once. Sequencing was performed on peripheral blood. These receptors came from a man aged 45 to 65 with active or convalescent COVID-19.

The chain joins TRBV19 to TRBJ1-5, with 8 nucleotides matching TRBD1. The CDR3 is 12 amino acids. V dropped 9 bases and J dropped 9; count of bases not matched to a gene: 7. CDR1 LNHDA and CDR2 SQIVND come from the germline V gene (reference sequence). CDR3 bases: TGTGCCAGCGGACAGGGCGACTGGCCCCAGCATTTT. Its translation: CASGQGDWPQHF.

The chain has TRBV28 and TRBJ2-7; D might be TRBD2 (5 bases). The V gene's germline CDR1 is MDHEN and CDR2 SYDVKM. Between the trimmed V and J ends, which lost 7 bases and 4 bases, there was a span of 11 bases. This CDR3 has 12 amino acids. The CDR3 coding sequence is TGTGCCAGCAACAGCGGATCATACGAGCAGTACTTC. As protein: CASNSGSYEQYF. The full variable domain, its missing parts supplied by reference TRBV28 and TRBJ2-7, is DVKVTQSSRYLVKRTGEKVFLECVQDMDHENMFWYRQDPGLGLRLIYFSYDVKMKEKGDIPEGYSVSREKKERFSLILESASTNQTSMYLCASNSGSYEQYFGPGTRLTVT.

The chain recombines TRBV15 with TRBJ2-1; 7 bases align to TRBD1. The CDR3 is 15 residues long. Germline V gene sequence: CDR1 LNHNV, CDR2 YYDKDF (reference sequence). V dropped 4 bases and J dropped 7; count of bases not matched to a gene: 10. CDR3 amino acids: CATSKETGKANEQFF. CDR3 sequence (DNA): TGTGCCACCAGCAAGGAGACAGGGAAGGCAAATGAGCAGTTCTTC. Full variable domain (missing parts from reference TRBV15 and TRBJ2-1): DAMVIQNPRYQVTQFGKPVTLSCSQTLNHNVMYWYQQKSSQAPKLLFHYYDKDFNNEADTPDNFQSRRPNTSFCFLDIRSPGLGDTAMYLCATSKETGKANEQFFGPGTRLTVL.

This chain joins TRBV5-4 and TRBJ2-1, with 8 bases lining up with TRBD1. This CDR3 has 16 residues. Germline assignment: CDR1 SGHNT and CDR2 YYREEE (reference sequence). The ends lost 0 bases at V and 7 bases at J; junction bases unmatched: 9. The CDR3 sequence is CASSLAMGQATNEQFF. The CDR3 DNA sequence: TGTGCCAGCAGCTTGGCCATGGGACAGGCCACGAATGAGCAGTTCTTC.

This sequence joins TRBV11-2 and TRBJ2-1, with D tentatively TRBD2 (6 bases). The V end lost 3 bases, the J end lost 9 bases, and 12 bases lay between the germline ends. The CDR3 runs 13 residues. Germline V gives CDR1 SGHAT, CDR2 FQNNGV. The CDR3 sequence: CASSLGAGVEQFF. As DNA, the CDR3 is TGTGCCAGCAGCTTGGGAGCGGGCGTTGAGCAGTTCTTC.

This clone was picked up one time. The chain uses TRBV19 and TRBJ2-2; tentative D call: TRBD2 (5 bases). The CDR3 loop spans 13 amino acids. The germline V gene has CDR1 LNHDA and CDR2 SQIVND (reference sequence). Between the trimmed V and J ends, which lost 3 bases and 6 bases, there was a span of 8 bases. In nucleotides, the CDR3 is TGTGCCAGTAGTATTCAACTAGCCGGGGAGCTGTTTTTT. Its translation is CASSIQLAGELFF.

This clone came up once. This chain links TRBV10-2 with TRBJ1-4; D is perhaps TRBD1 (5 bases). This CDR3 comprises 14 residues. The germline V and J ends were trimmed by 2 bases and 4 bases, with 8 bases remaining between them. Germline V gene lookup returns CDR1 WSHSY and CDR2 SAAADI. The CDR3 region is CASSEVRDNEKLFF. For the CDR3, the DNA is TGCGCCAGCAGTGAGGTCAGGGATAATGAAAAACTGTTTTTT.

The chain recombines TRBV3-1 (or the pseudogene TRBV3-2) with TRBJ1-5; D unclear. CDR3 length equals 15 residues. CDR1 and CDR2 from the germline V gene are LGHDT and YNNKEL (reference sequence). V was cut by 0 bases and J by 7 bases, with 13 bases left in between. In nucleotides, the CDR3 is TGTGCCAGCAGCCAAGATACGACGGGTTCACAGCCCCAGCATTTT. Residues: CASSQDTTGSQPQHF.

This sequence joins TRBV7-8 and TRBJ1-4; tentatively, D is TRBD1 (5 bases). The CDR3 extends over 14 amino acids. Germline CDR1 SGHVS, CDR2 FQNEAQ. The V end was cut by 6 bases, the J end by 3 bases, with 11 bases between. CDR3 in amino acids: CASRRGISNEKLFF. The CDR3 DNA follows: TGTGCCAGCAGGCGGGGGATTTCTAATGAAAAACTGTTTTTT. Together with reference TRBV7-8 and TRBJ1-4, the CDR3 gives the full variable domain: GAGVSQSPRYKVAKRGQDVALRCDPISGHVSLFWYQQALGQGPEFLTYFQNEAQLDKSGLPSDRFFAERPEGSVSTLKIQRTQQEDSAVYLCASRRGISNEKLFFGSGTQLSVL.

The chain uses TRBV28 and TRBJ1-2, with D perhaps matching TRBD1 (6 bases). This CDR3 region has 13 residues. The germline V gene encodes CDR1 MDHEN and CDR2 SYDVKM. V was shortened by 6 bases and J by 5 bases, with 13 bases between the two germline ends. The CDR3 DNA reads as TGTGCCAGCAGGGGATTAACAGGGTATGGCTACACCTTC. It yields the protein CASRGLTGYGYTF.

This chain joins TRBV7-9 and TRBJ1-1; tentatively, D is TRBD1 (6 bases). This CDR3 has 16 residues. The germline gives CDR1 SEHNR, CDR2 FQNEAQ (reference sequence). With 1 base removed from V and 0 bases from J, the gap between germline ends came to 12 bases. As DNA, the CDR3 is TGTGCCAGCAGCTTAGGGGAGGGGGAGTTGAACACTGAAGCTTTCTTT. Protein: CASSLGEGELNTEAFF.

The rearrangement joins TRBV9 to TRBJ2-1, with 7 bases matching TRBD2. Germline CDR1 SGDLS, CDR2 YYNGEE. The CDR3 is 14 amino acids. V lost 4 bases to trimming and J lost 7 bases; unmatched junction nucleotides: 8. In DNA form, the CDR3 reads TGTGCCAGCAGCCCCCGGGACTATACAAATGAGCAGTTCTTC. Residues: CASSPRDYTNEQFF.

The CDR3 DNA reads as TGTGCCAGTACGCGTGGCGGAAATTACAATGAGCAGTTCTTC. Amino acid sequence: CASTRGGNYNEQFF. The V and J genes are TRBV19 and TRBJ2-1, with D uncertain. The CDR3 totals 14 residues. Germline assignment: CDR1 LNHDA and CDR2 SQIVND (reference sequence). The germline V and J ends were trimmed by 7 bases and 4 bases, with 14 bases remaining between them.

This rearrangement joins TRBV29-1 to TRBJ1-5; 7 positions match TRBD1. V lost 6 bases and J lost 3; bases outside the gene matches: 5. This CDR3 region has 13 residues. CDR1 and CDR2 from the germline V gene are SQVTM and ANQGSEA. The CDR3 DNA reads TGCAGCGTGGCGACAGGGAACAATCAGCCCCAGCATTTT. This codes for CSVATGNNQPQHF.

The V call is TRBV27, the J call TRBJ2-7; the D gene is possibly TRBD2 (7 bases). Trimming cost V 5 bases and J 1 base, with 18 bases left between them. CDR3 length equals 16 residues. The germline CDR1 and CDR2 sequences are MNHEY and SMNVEV (reference sequence). The CDR3 here is CASSNRGAHRSYEQYF. CDR3 nucleotide sequence: TGTGCCAGCAGTAACCGGGGGGCACACAGATCCTACGAGCAGTACTTC.

The chain joins TRBV19 to TRBJ2-1, with TRBD2 identical over 8 bases. Trimming at V came to 5 bases and at J to 5 bases, leaving 5 bases not matched to a gene. The CDR3 contains 14 residues. Germline V gives CDR1 LNHDA, CDR2 SQIVND (reference sequence). For the CDR3, the DNA is TGTGCCAGTAGTCAGGGACTAGACCACAATGAGCAGTTCTTC. Translating it yields CASSQGLDHNEQFF.

The CDR3 loop reads CASSRDRVGEQYF. The CDR3 DNA sequence: TGTGCCAGCAGCCGCGACAGGGTGGGCGAGCAGTACTTC. This rearrangement joins TRBV7-9 to TRBJ2-7, with 7 bases identical to TRBD1. The germline V gene encodes CDR1 SEHNR and CDR2 FQNEAQ (reference sequence). The V gene end was trimmed by 5 bases and the J gene end by 6 bases; junction bases not matched to a gene: 7. This CDR3 is 13 amino acids long. Based on the CDR3 plus reference TRBV7-9 and TRBJ2-7, the full variable domain is DTGVSQNPRHKITKRGQNVTFRCDPISEHNRLYWYRQTLGQGPEFLTYFQNEAQLEKSRLLSDRFSAERPKGSFSTLEIQRTEQGDSAMYLCASSRDRVGEQYFGPGTRLTVT.

The rearrangement links TRBV10-1 to TRBJ2-2, with TRBD2 identical over 12 bases. The CDR3 length is 14 residues. With V trimmed by 8 bases and J by 6 bases, 4 bases remained unmatched. CDR1 and CDR2 from the germline V gene are WNHNN and SYGVQD (reference sequence). As DNA, the CDR3 is TGCGCCAGCCGACTAGCGGGAGACTCCGGGGAGCTGTTTTTT. Amino acid sequence: CASRLAGDSGELFF.

The chain has TRBV2 and TRBJ2-7, with 8 bases lining up with TRBD1. The CDR3 length is 14 residues. Trimming removed 4 bases from V and 4 bases from J; junction bases left unmatched: 6. CDR1 SNHLY and CDR2 FYNNEI come from the germline V gene. DNA for the CDR3: TGTGCCAGCAGTGGAGTAACAGGGGGATACGAGCAGTACTTC. Protein sequence: CASSGVTGGYEQYF.

In this sample, this clone turned up once. V and J are TRBV3-1 (or the pseudogene TRBV3-2) and TRBJ1-2; 7 bases agree with TRBD1. This CDR3 has 13 residues. Looked up from germline, CDR1 is LGHDT and CDR2 is YNNKEL (reference sequence). The ends lost 2 bases at V and 8 bases at J; junction bases unmatched: 5. The CDR3 bases are TGTGCCAGCAGCCAAAATCAGGGGGTAGGCTACACCTTC. Translating it yields CASSQNQGVGYTF.

The DNA of the CDR3 is TGTGCCAGCAGCTTAGATGGCGGGAAGGACACCGGGGAGCTGTTTTTT. Amino acids: CASSLDGGKDTGELFF. The V and J genes are TRBV11-3 and TRBJ2-2; weak D call: TRBD2 (6 bases). V was pared by 0 bases and J by 3 bases, with 11 bases between. The CDR3 contains 16 residues. Germline CDR1 SGHNT, CDR2 YENEEA. The variable domain in full, completed from reference TRBV11-3 and TRBJ2-2, reads EAGVVQSPRYKIIEKKQPVAFWCNPISGHNTLYWYLQNLGQGPELLIRYENEEAVDDSQLPKDRFSAERLKGVDSTLKIQPAELGDSAVYLCASSLDGGKDTGELFFGEGSRLTVL.

J is TRBJ1-5 and V is TRBV19, with D possibly matching TRBD1 (6 bases). The germline CDR1 and CDR2 sequences are LNHDA and SQIVND (reference sequence). Between the trimmed V and J ends, which lost 6 bases and 3 bases, there was a span of 18 bases. The CDR3 length is 16 residues. CDR3 sequence: CASSIQKGGFNQPQHF. CDR3 sequence (DNA): TGTGCCAGTAGCATACAAAAAGGGGGATTCAATCAGCCCCAGCATTTT.

The V gene is TRBV6-5, the J gene TRBJ1-5; the match to TRBD1 covers 8 bases. CDR1 and CDR2 from the germline V gene are MNHEY and SVGAGI. The CDR3 extends over 13 amino acids. V gave up 8 bases and J gave up 5 bases; unmatched junction bases: 5. The CDR3, as DNA: TGTGCCAGCTGTCAGGGGGCGCATCAGCCCCAGCATTTT. Its translation: CASCQGAHQPQHF.

The chain has TRBV5-1 and TRBJ2-2; tentative D call: TRBD1 (5 bases). The CDR3 has 14 amino acids. The V end was cut by 7 bases, the J end by 2 bases, with 12 bases between. CDR1 and CDR2 from the germline V gene are SGHRS and YFSETQ. The CDR3 spells CASYIGHNTGELFF. The CDR3 DNA sequence: TGCGCCAGCTACATCGGACATAACACCGGGGAGCTGTTTTTT. The whole variable domain, remainder taken from reference TRBV5-1 and TRBJ2-2, is KAGVTQTPRYLIKTRGQQVTLSCSPISGHRSVSWYQQTPGQGLQFLFEYFSETQRNKGNFPGRFSGRQFSNSRSEMNVSTLELGDSALYLCASYIGHNTGELFFGEGSRLTVL.

This chain joins TRBV9 and TRBJ1-3; 7 nucleotides match TRBD1. The CDR3 consists of 17 residues. J was trimmed by 0 bases and V by 4 bases; bases with no gene match: 10. Germline CDR1 is SGDLS and CDR2 is YYNGEE. The CDR3 spells CASSPRTGTISGNTIYF. The CDR3 DNA is TGTGCCAGCAGCCCTCGGACAGGAACAATCTCTGGAAACACCATATATTTT.

This clone was detected a few times. J is TRBJ1-6 and V is TRBV11-3; 12 bases align to TRBD1. From germline, CDR1 is SGHNT and CDR2 YENEEA. The CDR3 spans 14 residues. J was trimmed by 10 bases and V by 3 bases; bases with no gene match: 1. DNA of the CDR3: TGTGCCAGCAGCTTTGGGACAGGGGGCTCACCCCTCCACTTT. It translates to CASSFGTGGSPLHF.